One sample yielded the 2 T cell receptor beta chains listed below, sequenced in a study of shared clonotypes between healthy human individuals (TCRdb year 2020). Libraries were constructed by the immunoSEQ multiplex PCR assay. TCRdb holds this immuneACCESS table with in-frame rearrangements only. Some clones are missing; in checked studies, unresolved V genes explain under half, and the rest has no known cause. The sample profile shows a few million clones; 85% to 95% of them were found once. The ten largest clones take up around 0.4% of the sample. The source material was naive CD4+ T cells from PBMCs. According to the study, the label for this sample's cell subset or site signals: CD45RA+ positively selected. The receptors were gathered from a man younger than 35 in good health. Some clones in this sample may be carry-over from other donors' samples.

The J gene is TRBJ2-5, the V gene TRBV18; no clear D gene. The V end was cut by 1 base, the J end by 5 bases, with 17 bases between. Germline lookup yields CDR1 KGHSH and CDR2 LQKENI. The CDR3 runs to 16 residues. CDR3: CASSPRAYSMGETQYF. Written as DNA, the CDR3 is TGTGCCAGCTCACCACGGGCTTATAGTATGGGGGAGACCCAGTACTTC.

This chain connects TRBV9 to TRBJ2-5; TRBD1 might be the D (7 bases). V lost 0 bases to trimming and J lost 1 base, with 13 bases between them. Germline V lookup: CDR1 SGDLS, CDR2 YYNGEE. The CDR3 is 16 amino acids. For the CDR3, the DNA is TGTGCCAGCAGCGTAGCTGGCAGGGGGGCCCAAGAGACCCAGTACTTC. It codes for CASSVAGRGAQETQYF.